This T cell receptor beta chain was retrieved from a study of cytomegalovirus exposure and HLA in healthy donors. Study at large: Unique TCRs numbering roughly 85 million, obtained from HLA-typed donors, made up an early data release.

On this clone: What it recognizes is unknown.

Germline loops: CDR1 LNHDA, CDR2 SQIVND (reference sequence). Trimming stripped 7 bases from V and 0 bases from J, with 19 bases between. The CDR3 sequence is 17 residues long. PCR primers comprised 60 Vbeta and 13 Jbeta primers. Profiling relied on immunoSEQ multiplex PCR, and the TCRdb table lists in-frame clones only, not all of them. This sample's table has 75,000 to 90,000 clones. Study results and limitations: Certain indistinguishable V segments, among them TRBV6-2 and TRBV6-3, were excluded. Association of 17,000 or so TCR beta sequences with HLA alleles was found at 0.05 false discovery rate in a later analysis.

This TCR was sampled from a woman aged 60-75 years in good health and CMV-seronegative. Sequencing was performed on PBMCs. The V and J genes are TRBV19 and TRBJ2-1; D perhaps matches TRBD2 (6 bases). The CDR3 bases are TGTGCCAGTATCCCCAGTGGGCAGCGGGCCTCCTACAATGAGCAGTTCTTC. It is translated as CASIPSGQRASYNEQFF.